This passage covers 30 T cell receptor beta chains from one sample sequenced in a study of shared clonotypes between healthy human individuals. Using immunoSEQ multiplex PCR, the repertoire was profiled, and TCRdb retains in-frame clones only, with some absent. The sample consists of around 2,000,000 clones, more than 85% of them appearing once. It was CD45RO-negative cells, positively selected for CCR7, that made up naive CD8 cells, with terminally differentiated effector memory CD45RA+ cells excluded. Sequencing input: naive CD8+ T cells from PBMCs. The receptor set was obtained from a man aged 18 to 30 in good health. Some clones in this sample may be carry-over from other donors' samples.

This chain joins TRBV10-1 and TRBJ1-1; no clear D. V was cut by 4 bases and J by 8 bases, with 8 bases left in between. The CDR3 consists of 11 residues. Germline CDR1 and CDR2: WNHNN and SYGVQD (reference sequence). The CDR3 bases are TGCGCCAGCAGTGCGGGTCTCGAAGCTTTCTTT. Its translation is CASSAGLEAFF.

In regard to this clone: The same CDR3 also results from other DNA sequences found in this sample. The chain has TRBV6-1 and TRBJ2-7; a possible D gene is TRBD2 (6 bases). CDR1 MNHNS and CDR2 SASEGT come from the germline V gene. CDR3 length: 14 amino acids. Trimming stripped 2 bases from V and 4 bases from J, with 12 bases between. In DNA form, the CDR3 reads TGTGCCAGCAGTGAATACGGGAGAGGATACGAGCAGTACTTC. This gives the protein CASSEYGRGYEQYF.

To note about this clone: The identical CDR3 is also encoded by other nucleotide sequences in the sample. V is TRBV14 and J is TRBJ1-2, with unresolved D. Trimming left V 1 base short and J 2 bases short, with 5 bases between. In germline, CDR1 is SGHDN, CDR2 FVKESK. The CDR3 has 13 residues. For the CDR3, the DNA is TGTGCCAGCAGCCAAGGGCGAAACTATGGCTACACCTTC. This sequence encodes CASSQGRNYGYTF.

V gene TRBV2 combines with J gene TRBJ1-1, with unresolved D. The CDR3 sequence is 14 residues long. Trimming pared 6 bases from V and 1 base from J, leaving 12 bases between. From germline, CDR1 is SNHLY and CDR2 FYNNEI. CDR3 protein: CASSPIDWNTEAFF. The CDR3 bases are TGTGCCAGCAGCCCAATCGACTGGAACACTGAAGCTTTCTTT. The full variable domain, completed using reference TRBV2 and TRBJ1-1, is EPEVTQTPSHQVTQMGQEVILRCVPISNHLYFYWYRQILGQKVEFLVSFYNNEISEKSEIFDDQFSVERPDGSNFTLKIRSTKLEDSAMYFCASSPIDWNTEAFFGQGTRLTVV.

This clone was recorded a few times. The rearrangement links TRBV7-6 to TRBJ1-1, with D unresolved. The CDR3 is 16 amino acids. Trimming left V 0 bases short and J 0 bases short, with 11 bases between. CDR1 SGHVS and CDR2 FNYEAQ come from the germline V gene. CDR3 nucleotides: TGTGCCAGCAGCTTAGCGGCGATGGGAATGAACACTGAAGCTTTCTTT. Its protein is CASSLAAMGMNTEAFF.

With regard to this clone: The junction differs from germline at one of its ends, possibly a read error. This sequence joins TRBV28 and TRBJ1-2, with a weak D call TRBD1 (5 bases). The germline V gene has CDR1 MDHEN and CDR2 SYDVKM. This CDR3 spans 14 amino acids. The chain's CDR3 is CASNLHGAVSGYTF. CDR3 coding DNA: TGTGCCAGCAATTTACACGGGGCTGTCTCTGGCTACACCTTC.

The chain uses TRBV4-3 and TRBJ2-3; 9 bases are shared with TRBD2. This CDR3 region has 16 residues. After removal of 2 bases from V and 1 base from J, the junction contained 4 bases not matched to a gene. Germline loops: CDR1 LGHNA, CDR2 YSLEER. The CDR3: CASSQKEREGTDTQYF. The CDR3 nucleotides are TGCGCCAGCAGCCAAAAAGAGCGGGAGGGCACAGATACGCAGTATTTT.

The rearrangement links TRBV30 to TRBJ2-1; 11 positions agree with TRBD2. The germline V gene has CDR1 GTSNPN and CDR2 SVGIG (reference sequence). After removal of 8 bases from V and 7 bases from J, the junction contained 10 bases not matched to a gene. The CDR3 covers 14 residues. This chain's CDR3 is CAGDSGRAWNEQFF. The CDR3, as DNA: TGTGCCGGGGATAGCGGGAGGGCTTGGAATGAGCAGTTCTTC.

The chain recombines TRBV10-3 with TRBJ2-1, with D hard to call. Per the germline V gene, CDR1 is ENHRY and CDR2 is SYGVKD. V gave up 3 bases and J gave up 0 bases, with 12 bases separating them. The CDR3 has 16 residues. This CDR3 is CAISDSQESSYNEQFF. CDR3 nucleotides: TGTGCCATCAGTGACAGCCAAGAGAGCTCCTACAATGAGCAGTTCTTC.

The chain links TRBV9 to TRBJ2-5; 7 bases line up with TRBD1. Per germline, CDR1 SGDLS and CDR2 YYNGEE. The CDR3 loop spans 15 amino acids. V shed 3 bases, J shed 5 bases, and the junction held 10 bases outside the gene matches. The CDR3 protein is CASSAGEYRGETQYF. The CDR3 DNA is TGTGCCAGCAGCGCAGGGGAGTACAGGGGCGAGACCCAGTACTTC.

The chain carries TRBV27 and TRBJ2-7; D ambiguous. Germline-derived CDR1 and CDR2 are MNHEY and SMNVEV (reference sequence). There are 11 residues in the CDR3. Trimming shortened V by 3 bases and J by 6 bases, and 6 bases separated the two germline ends. DNA of the CDR3: TGTGCCAGCAGTTTTTCGGGCGAGCAGTACTTC. The encoded protein is CASSFSGEQYF.

The genes are TRBV28 and TRBJ2-5, with 8 bases identical to TRBD2. The germline CDR1 and CDR2 sequences are MDHEN and SYDVKM. Trimming removed 7 bases from V and 7 bases from J; junction bases left unmatched: 11. The CDR3 is 14 amino acids. The CDR3 loop reads CASTYAGGEGTQYF. CDR3 nucleotides: TGTGCCAGCACCTACGCGGGGGGCGAAGGGACCCAGTACTTC.

The V call is TRBV19, the J call TRBJ2-1; the match to TRBD2 covers 8 bases. Germline CDR1 reads LNHDA; CDR2 reads SQIVND (reference sequence). The CDR3 is 15 residues long. Germline trimming cut 5 bases from V and 8 bases from J; bases unmatched to any gene: 11. The CDR3 spells CASSLGLALRDEQFF. The CDR3 DNA follows: TGTGCCAGTAGTCTAGGACTAGCATTGCGCGATGAGCAGTTCTTC. Based on the CDR3 plus reference TRBV19 and TRBJ2-1, the full variable domain is DGGITQSPKYLFRKEGQNVTLSCEQNLNHDAMYWYRQDPGQGLRLIYYSQIVNDFQKGDIAEGYSVSREKKESFPLTVTSAQKNPTAFYLCASSLGLALRDEQFFGPGTRLTVL.

The chain links TRBV7-2 to TRBJ2-1; 9 nucleotides agree with TRBD2. CDR3 length: 15 residues. The germline V gene has CDR1 SGHTA and CDR2 FQGNSA. V lost 0 bases and J lost 7; bases outside the gene matches: 4. CDR3 coding DNA: TGTGCCAGCAGCTTAGCGGCGGGAGGGCCGAATGAGCAGTTCTTC. As protein: CASSLAAGGPNEQFF.

This clone has a handful of counts. The CDR3 is CASSQDMGDYGYTF. CDR3 coding DNA: TGTGCCAGCAGCCAAGATATGGGAGATTATGGCTACACCTTC. This chain links TRBV14 with TRBJ1-2; D gene unclear. The CDR3 is 14 residues long. Trimming removed 0 bases at V and 5 bases at J, with 10 bases between. In germline, CDR1 is SGHDN, CDR2 FVKESK.

The chain couples TRBV4-1 to TRBJ1-6, with D unclear. The CDR3 length is 16 residues. V dropped 4 bases and J dropped 1 base, with 11 bases sitting between them. Germline CDR1 is MGHRA and CDR2 is YSYEKL. Written as DNA, the CDR3 is TGCGCCAGCAGCCCTTCCGCCGCGTCCTATAATTCACCCCTCCACTTT. It specifies CASSPSAASYNSPLHF.

The rearrangement joins TRBV18 to TRBJ2-1; possibly TRBD1 for D (6 bases). Germline V gene data show CDR1 as KGHSH and CDR2 as LQKENI. This CDR3 is built from 15 residues. Trimming removed 3 bases at V and 5 bases at J, with 14 bases between. CDR3 loop: CASSPLDRRDNEQFF. CDR3 coding DNA: TGTGCCAGCTCACCCTTGGACAGACGGGACAATGAGCAGTTCTTC.

This clone has just one count. This same CDR3 is encoded by further DNA sequences in the sample. The genes are TRBV7-9 and TRBJ2-7, with 7 bases fitting TRBD1. V shed 1 base and J 2 bases; nucleotides not matched to a gene: 2. The CDR3 length is 14 residues. Germline V gene lookup returns CDR1 SEHNR and CDR2 FQNEAQ (reference sequence). The DNA for the CDR3 is TGTGCCAGCAGCTTAGTAGGGACAGCCTACGAGCAGTACTTC. Translated: CASSLVGTAYEQYF.

The chain has TRBV19 and TRBJ1-1; D gene uncertain. Germline values: CDR1 LNHDA, CDR2 SQIVND (reference sequence). This CDR3 spans 12 amino acids. V lost 4 bases and J lost 0, with 3 bases in between. The CDR3 DNA sequence: TGTGCCAGTAGTAACTTGAACACTGAAGCTTTCTTT. Translation gives CASSNLNTEAFF.

V usage is TRBV7-8 and J usage is TRBJ2-1, with TRBD1 matching 8 bases. The CDR3 runs 16 residues. The germline gives CDR1 SGHVS, CDR2 FQNEAQ. Trimming cost V 1 base and J 3 bases; bases outside gene matches: 5. CDR3: CASSLGPRGHYNEQFF. DNA for the CDR3: TGTGCCAGCAGCTTAGGGCCCAGGGGGCACTACAATGAGCAGTTCTTC.

This rearrangement joins TRBV6-1 to TRBJ2-7; 8 bases line up with TRBD2. The CDR3 is 15 residues long. The V gene end was trimmed by 0 bases and the J gene end by 4 bases; junction bases not matched to a gene: 5. In germline, CDR1 is MNHNS, CDR2 SASEGT. CDR3 nucleotide sequence: TGTGCCAGCAGTGAAGCGTACGGGAGGGCGTACGAGCAGTACTTC. Protein: CASSEAYGRAYEQYF.

The chain recombines TRBV25-1 with TRBJ2-2; D is perhaps TRBD1 (6 bases). V shed 8 bases and J shed 1 base, with 8 bases lying between them. Germline CDR1 MGHDK, CDR2 SYGVNS. This CDR3 spans 13 amino acids. The CDR3 nucleotides read TGTGCCAGCGTGACAGGGAACACCGGGGAGCTGTTTTTT. Translation gives CASVTGNTGELFF.

The chain couples TRBV19 to TRBJ2-2; no clear D. Germline V CDR1 and CDR2: LNHDA, SQIVND (reference sequence). CDR3 length equals 14 residues. Trimming took 3 bases from V and 1 from J, leaving 6 bases between them. This chain's CDR3 is CASSMPMNTGELFF. Written as DNA, the CDR3 is TGTGCCAGTAGTATGCCCATGAACACCGGGGAGCTGTTTTTT.

V usage is TRBV14 and J usage is TRBJ2-7; D possibly corresponds to TRBD2 (5 bases). Germline assignment: CDR1 SGHDN and CDR2 FVKESK. Trimming pared 1 base from V and 6 bases from J, leaving 19 bases between. The CDR3 runs 16 residues. Here the CDR3 DNA reads TGTGCCAGCAGCCAAGGCCCGGGGTTACCCCCCCTCGAGCAGTACTTC. Translated: CASSQGPGLPPLEQYF.

The rearrangement links TRBV6-6 to TRBJ2-7; 12 bases fit TRBD2. The J segment lost 7 bases and the V segment lost 0 bases, leaving 4 bases of the junction unmatched. The CDR3 length is 15 residues. Germline CDR1 reads MNHNY; CDR2 reads SVGAGI (reference sequence). The DNA for the CDR3 is TGTGCCAGCAGTTACTCGAGGACTAGCGGGACTGAGCAGTACTTC. Amino acid sequence: CASSYSRTSGTEQYF.

The chain links TRBV28 to TRBJ2-7; TRBD1 matches at 7 bases. The CDR3 consists of 16 residues. J was trimmed by 1 base and V by 5 bases; bases with no gene match: 11. Germline V CDR1 and CDR2: MDHEN, SYDVKM. CDR3 protein: CASSPHWYRGSYEQYF. The CDR3 nucleotides read TGTGCCAGCAGTCCCCACTGGTACAGGGGTTCCTACGAGCAGTACTTC.

V and J are TRBV7-9 and TRBJ1-1; TRBD1 is a possible D gene (5 bases). CDR3 length: 12 residues. Germline-derived CDR1 and CDR2 are SEHNR and FQNEAQ (reference sequence). V lost 4 bases and J 7 bases, leaving 10 bases between the germline ends. The CDR3 loop is CASSSTTVEAFF. The CDR3 nucleotides read TGTGCCAGCAGCTCCACGACAGTTGAAGCTTTCTTT.

The V call is TRBV29-1, the J call TRBJ1-2; 8 bases fit TRBD1. The germline V gene encodes CDR1 SQVTM and CDR2 ANQGSEA. Trimming at V came to 5 bases and at J to 3 bases, leaving 5 bases not matched to a gene. The CDR3 is 13 residues long. The DNA of the CDR3 is TGCAGCGTTATGACAGGGGACGACTATGGCTACACCTTC. Amino acid sequence: CSVMTGDDYGYTF.

V gene TRBV6-5 combines with J gene TRBJ1-2; 7 bases are shared with TRBD1. The length of the CDR3 is 14 residues. Germline V lookup: CDR1 MNHEY, CDR2 SVGAGI. After removal of 4 bases from V and 5 bases from J, the junction contained 7 bases not matched to a gene. CDR3 in amino acids: CASSFRTGRYGYTF. DNA for the CDR3: TGTGCCAGCAGTTTCCGGACAGGACGGTATGGCTACACCTTC.

V gene TRBV19 combines with J gene TRBJ2-3; TRBD2 matches 9 bases. This CDR3 comprises 15 residues. V was clipped by 5 bases and J by 1 base; unmatched bases: 4. Germline V gene data show CDR1 as LNHDA and CDR2 as SQIVND (reference sequence). The CDR3 sequence: CASSAKREGTDTQYF. The CDR3 DNA reads TGTGCCAGTAGTGCCAAGCGGGAGGGCACAGATACGCAGTATTTT.